This TCR beta chain came from a study of blood T cell repertoires in COVID-19. Produced via immunoSEQ multiplex PCR; TCRdb's table is partial and in-frame only. Found here are 130,000 or so clones, 75% to 90% of them singletons; the top ten hold roughly 18%. J was trimmed by 8 bases and V by 4 bases; bases with no gene match: 7. The CDR3 is made up of 14 amino acids. CDR1 LGHDT and CDR2 YNNKEL come from the germline V gene (reference sequence). This chain connects TRBV3-1 (or the pseudogene TRBV3-2) to TRBJ1-2; 10 nucleotides match TRBD1. Sequencing used peripheral blood. This receptor was taken from a man aged 45 to 65 with active or convalescent COVID-19. CDR3: CASSPWDRGGGYTF. Written as DNA, the CDR3 is TGTGCCAGCAGCCCTTGGGACAGGGGCGGAGGCTACACCTTC.